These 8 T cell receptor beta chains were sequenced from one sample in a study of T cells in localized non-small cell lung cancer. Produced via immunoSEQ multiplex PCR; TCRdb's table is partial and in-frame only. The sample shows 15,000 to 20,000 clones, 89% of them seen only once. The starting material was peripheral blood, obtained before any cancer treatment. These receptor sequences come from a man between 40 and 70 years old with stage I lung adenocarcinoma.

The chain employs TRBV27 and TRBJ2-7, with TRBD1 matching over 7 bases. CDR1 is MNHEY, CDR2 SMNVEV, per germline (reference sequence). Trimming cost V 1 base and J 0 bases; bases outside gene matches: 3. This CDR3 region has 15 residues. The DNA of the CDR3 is TGTGCCAGCAGTTTATTGGGGACAGCCTCCTACGAGCAGTACTTC. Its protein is CASSLLGTASYEQYF.

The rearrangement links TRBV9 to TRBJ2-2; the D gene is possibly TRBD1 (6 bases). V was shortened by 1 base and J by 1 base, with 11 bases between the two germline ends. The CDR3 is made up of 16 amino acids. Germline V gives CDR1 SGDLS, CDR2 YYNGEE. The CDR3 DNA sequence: TGTGCCAGCAGCGTAAGGGGGACAAAGAACACCGGGGAGCTGTTTTTT. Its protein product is CASSVRGTKNTGELFF.

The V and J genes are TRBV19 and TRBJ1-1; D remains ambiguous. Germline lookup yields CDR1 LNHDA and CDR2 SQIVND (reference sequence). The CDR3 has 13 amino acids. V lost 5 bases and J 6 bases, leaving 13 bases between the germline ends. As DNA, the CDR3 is TGTGCCAGTAGTCTTCAGGAGTATGCTGAAGCTTTCTTT. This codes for CASSLQEYAEAFF.

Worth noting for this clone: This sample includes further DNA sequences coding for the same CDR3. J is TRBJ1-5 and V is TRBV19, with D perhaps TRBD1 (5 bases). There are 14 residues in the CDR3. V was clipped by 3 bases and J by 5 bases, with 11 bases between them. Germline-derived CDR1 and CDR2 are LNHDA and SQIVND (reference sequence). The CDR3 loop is CASSIWQGDQPQHF. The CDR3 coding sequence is TGTGCCAGTAGTATCTGGCAGGGTGATCAGCCCCAGCATTTT.

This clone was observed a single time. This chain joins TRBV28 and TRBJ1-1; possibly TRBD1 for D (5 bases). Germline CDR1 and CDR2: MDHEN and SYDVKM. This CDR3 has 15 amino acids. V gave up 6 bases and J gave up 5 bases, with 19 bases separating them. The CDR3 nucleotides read TGTGCCAGCAGGCTAGCCGGGGCGGTGGGTACTGAAGCTTTCTTT. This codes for CASRLAGAVGTEAFF.

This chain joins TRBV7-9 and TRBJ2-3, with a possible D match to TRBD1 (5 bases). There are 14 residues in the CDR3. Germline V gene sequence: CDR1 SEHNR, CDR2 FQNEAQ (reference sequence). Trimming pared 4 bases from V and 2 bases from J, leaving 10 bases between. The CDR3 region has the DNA TGTGCCAGCAGCTCGACAGATCCCACAGATACGCAGTATTTT. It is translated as CASSSTDPTDTQYF. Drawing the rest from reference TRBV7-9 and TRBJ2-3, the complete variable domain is DTGVSQNPRHKITKRGQNVTFRCDPISEHNRLYWYRQTLGQGPEFLTYFQNEAQLEKSRLLSDRFSAERPKGSFSTLEIQRTEQGDSAMYLCASSSTDPTDTQYFGPGTRLTVL.

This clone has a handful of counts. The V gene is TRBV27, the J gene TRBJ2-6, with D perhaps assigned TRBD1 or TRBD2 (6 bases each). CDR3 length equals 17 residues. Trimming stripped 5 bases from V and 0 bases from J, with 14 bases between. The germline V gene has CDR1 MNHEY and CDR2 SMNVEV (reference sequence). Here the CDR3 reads CASSVARGPSGANVLTF. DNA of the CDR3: TGTGCCAGCAGTGTCGCTCGGGGGCCCTCTGGGGCCAACGTCCTGACTTTC.

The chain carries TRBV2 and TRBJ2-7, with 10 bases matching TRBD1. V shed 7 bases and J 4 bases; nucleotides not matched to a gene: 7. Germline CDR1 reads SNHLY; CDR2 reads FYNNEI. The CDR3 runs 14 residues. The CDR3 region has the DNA TGTGCCAGCACTAAAGACAGGGGGCTTTACGAGCAGTACTTC. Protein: CASTKDRGLYEQYF.